This TCR beta chain was found in a study of blood T cell repertoires in COVID-19. Overall study context: Italy, Spain and the United States were the sources of the convalescent and acute COVID-19 samples. PBMCs, B-cell-depleted T cells, or T cells were the source of the cDNA or gDNA that made up the material.

One Seattle source followed patients from active infection through their disease course. As processed by the authors: By means of reference gene primer amplification, nucleated cell counts were estimated. Method: immunoSEQ multiplex PCR; TCRdb's copy keeps in-frame clones and lacks some. The V and J calls and clone size are taken from that table; D and trimming were inferred from the DNA. This table holds around 180,000 clones, 70% to 90% found once. The TCR originated in a man older than 75 with COVID-19, enrolled during active disease. Sequencing was carried out using peripheral blood.

CDR3 in DNA: TGTGCCAGCAGCTTAGGGGACAGGGGTTATGGCACAGATACGCAGTATTTT. It specifies CASSLGDRGYGTDTQYF. This rearrangement joins TRBV7-3 to TRBJ2-3; 10 bases match TRBD1. J gave up 1 base and V 2 bases, and 6 bases lay outside the gene matches. The CDR3 runs to 17 residues. Germline CDR1 and CDR2: SGHTA and FQGTGA.